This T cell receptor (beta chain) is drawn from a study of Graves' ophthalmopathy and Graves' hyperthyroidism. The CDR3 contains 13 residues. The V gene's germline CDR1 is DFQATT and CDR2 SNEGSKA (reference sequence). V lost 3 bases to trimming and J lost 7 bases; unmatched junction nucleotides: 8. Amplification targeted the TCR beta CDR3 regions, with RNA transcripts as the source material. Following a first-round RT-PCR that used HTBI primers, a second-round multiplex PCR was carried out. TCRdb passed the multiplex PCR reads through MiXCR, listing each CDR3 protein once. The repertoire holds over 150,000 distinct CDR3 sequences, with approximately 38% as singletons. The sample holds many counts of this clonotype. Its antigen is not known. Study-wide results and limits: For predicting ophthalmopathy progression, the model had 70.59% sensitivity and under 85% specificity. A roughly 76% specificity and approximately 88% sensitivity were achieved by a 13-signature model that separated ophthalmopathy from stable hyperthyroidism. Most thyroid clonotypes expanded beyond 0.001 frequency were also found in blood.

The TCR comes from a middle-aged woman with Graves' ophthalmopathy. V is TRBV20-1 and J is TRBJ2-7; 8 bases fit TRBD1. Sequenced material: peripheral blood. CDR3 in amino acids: CSASGQGAGEQYF. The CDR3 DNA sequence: TGCAGTGCTAGTGGTCAGGGGGCAGGGGAGCAGTACTTC.